This TCR beta chain derives from a study of beta chain features in type 1 diabetes. Study outcomes and limitations: Patients showed naive, central memory and Treg TCRB repertoires that appeared more similar than those of healthy donors. Within each of all four CD4+ subsets, Type 1 diabetes patients had TCRB CDR3s that were moderately but significantly shorter. Amplification by PCR could prefer shorter templates, with the same effect in patients and controls.

Investigators reverse transcribed all isolated RNA, so they sequenced expressed TCRB transcripts. The assay was immunoSEQ multiplex PCR, and TCRdb's table has in-frame clones only and misses some. The sample carries about 160,000 clones, roughly 9% recorded once. The CDR3 length is 17 residues. Germline V gene sequence: CDR1 SGHRS, CDR2 YFSETQ. Comments on this clone: Its antigen is currently unknown.

This chain connects TRBV5-1 to TRBJ2-5; TRBD2 aligns across 9 bases. Gene TRBJ2-7 matches the end of the DNA better, so the J call may be wrong. Specimen: central memory CD4+ T cells from blood. This clonotype was sampled from a woman aged 25 to 39 with type 1 diabetes. CDR3 nucleotide sequence: TGCGCCAGCAGCTTGGCAATAGCGGGAGAAGGATCCTACGAGCAGTACTTC. Its protein is CASSLAIAGEGSYEQYF.